This TCR beta chain originates from a study of blood T cells in healthy people across ages (dated by TCRdb to the mid-2010s). With regard to the full study: In model experiments, roughly one uniquely barcoded TCR beta cDNA molecule per two T cells was captured by template switching. Using deep sequencing normalized with unique cDNA molecular identifiers, the study measured how TCR beta repertoire diversity changes with age. Donors were grouped into four age groups: young (average roughly 17 years), middle-aged (39), aged (62) and long-lived (around 80). Donors of different ages were randomly distributed across sequencing lanes to avoid experimental bias. Using the same blood draw, the study looked at two additional independent replicas of 1 million unique cDNA reads for two donors, one aged 18 to 30 and the other aged 80 or older. What the research found in general, with its limitations: Compared with the aged group, the long-lived group had more naive CD4+ T cells, fewer expanded clones and increased TCR diversity, suggesting age selection. Bulk unsorted PBMC profiling prevented conclusive comparison of naive and antigen-experienced compartments. Observed TCR beta diversity per million T cells fell roughly linearly with age, and a significant reduction was already apparent by age roughly 40. Estimates of total diversity from one million sequenced T cells were regarded as lower bounds and underestimates. Because donor CMV infection status was unknown, age-related changes in expanded clonotypes were potentially confounded. The percentage of naive T cells measured by flow cytometry correlated strongly with observed TCR beta diversity.

The library was produced with 5' RACE. The run used an Illumina HiSeq 2500. The second PCR ran for about 6 to 12 cycles and used a J-beta primer mix along with a sample-barcoded 5' primer. Each TCR beta cDNA molecule received a unique molecular identifier from a template-switch 5' adaptor carrying 12 random nucleotides. At least 2.5 million CDR3-containing paired-end reads were obtained from each sample. First-strand cDNA was synthesized from all RNA with the Mint cDNA synthesis kit, primed by a TRBC-specific oligonucleotide. Following uracil-DNA glycosylase treatment, all cDNA underwent a first 18-cycle PCR with the universal primers M1SS and BC2_uni_R. The source study handled its data this way. For normalization, 1 million high-quality reads were randomly selected from each sample, with every read carrying a distinct molecular identifier. Reads sharing molecular identifiers were discarded rather than binned into consensus sequences. MiTCR, run with a Q25 quality threshold and the strictest error-elimination algorithm, handled CDR3 identification, clonotype clustering and error correction. A nonparametric unseen species model with Euler transformation was used to estimate lower-bound total TCR beta diversity. TCRdb trimmed public reads at Q25 via fastp, called clones via MiXCR and kept in-frame beta chains. Duplicate CDR3 protein sequences are folded into a single record with the most common DNA and genes. The V and J calls here are based on TCRdb, not the publication. The sample contains about 1,400,000 distinct CDR3 sequences, around 42% of them found a single time. Approximately 7.9% of the sample comes from the top ten.

Donors were about 36 systemically healthy Caucasian individuals from Russia aged 6 to 90 years. Approximately 10 milliliters of peripheral blood were collected from each donor into EDTA-treated Vacutainer tubes. PBMCs were isolated by Ficoll-Paque density-gradient centrifugation, with at least 6 million obtained per sample. Total RNA was extracted from PBMCs with Trizol reagent, with at least 6 micrograms obtained per sample. For every donor, an aliquot of PBMCs went through flow cytometry to measure the percentages of naive CD45RAhigh/CD27high T cells. As regards this clonotype: It lacks a known antigen. Base qualities are not recorded, but no much larger clone differs from it by a single base.

Sequencing was done on a sample of blood. This receptor was taken from a woman younger than 30 in good health.

At the DNA level, the sequence is TGTGCCAGCAATCGGGAGACGGGTGAGCAGTTCTTC. Its protein product is CASNRETGEQFF. The rearranged segments are TRBV2 and TRBJ2-1; perhaps TRBD2 is the D gene, with 6 bases matching. A distance of 13 bases separates the germline ends of V and J, which lose 7 bases and 9 bases respectively. The CDR3 holds 12 amino acids from the cysteine to the phenylalanine. CDR3 DNA only is kept here, 36 bases in frame from base 1. The germline V gene specifies SNHLY as CDR1 and FYNNEI as CDR2.